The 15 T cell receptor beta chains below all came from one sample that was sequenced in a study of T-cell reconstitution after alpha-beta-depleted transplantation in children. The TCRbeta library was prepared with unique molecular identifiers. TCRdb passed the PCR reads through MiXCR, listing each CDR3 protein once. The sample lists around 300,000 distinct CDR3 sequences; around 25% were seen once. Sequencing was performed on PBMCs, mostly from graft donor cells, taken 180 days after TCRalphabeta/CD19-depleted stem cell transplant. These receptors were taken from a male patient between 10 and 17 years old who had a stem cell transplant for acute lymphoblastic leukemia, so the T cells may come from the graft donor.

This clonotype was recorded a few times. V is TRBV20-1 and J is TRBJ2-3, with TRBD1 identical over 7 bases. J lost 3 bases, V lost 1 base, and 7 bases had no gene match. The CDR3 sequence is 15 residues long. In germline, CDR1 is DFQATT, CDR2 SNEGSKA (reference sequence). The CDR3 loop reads CSARGSQGVTDTQYF. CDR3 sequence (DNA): TGCAGTGCTAGAGGCTCCCAGGGGGTGACAGATACGCAGTATTTT.

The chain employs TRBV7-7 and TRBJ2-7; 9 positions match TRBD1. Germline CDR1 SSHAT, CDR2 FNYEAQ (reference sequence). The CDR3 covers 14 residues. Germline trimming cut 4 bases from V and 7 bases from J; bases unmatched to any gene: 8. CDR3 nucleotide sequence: TGTGCCAGCAGCTCTGGGACAGGGCTTCGGGAGCAGTACTTC. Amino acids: CASSSGTGLREQYF.

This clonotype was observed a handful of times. The CDR3 region is CASSVDIAGPLTDTQYF. Here the CDR3 DNA reads TGTGCCAGCAGCGTAGATATAGCGGGACCCCTCACAGATACGCAGTATTTT. The chain recombines TRBV9 with TRBJ2-3; 8 nucleotides agree with TRBD2. Losses at the gene ends were 0 bases for V and 2 bases for J; bases not matched to a gene: 8. There are 17 residues in the CDR3. Germline assignment: CDR1 SGDLS and CDR2 YYNGEE.

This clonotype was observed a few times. The CDR3 bases are TGCGCCAGCAGCTTGGCCGCGGGAGGGCCCAACGAGCAGTACTTC. This codes for CASSLAAGGPNEQYF. The rearrangement joins TRBV5-1 to TRBJ2-7; TRBD2 agrees at 9 bases. Germline V gives CDR1 SGHRS, CDR2 YFSETQ. The junction had 6 bases not matched to a gene; V was cut back by 0 bases and J by 5 bases. The CDR3 totals 15 residues.

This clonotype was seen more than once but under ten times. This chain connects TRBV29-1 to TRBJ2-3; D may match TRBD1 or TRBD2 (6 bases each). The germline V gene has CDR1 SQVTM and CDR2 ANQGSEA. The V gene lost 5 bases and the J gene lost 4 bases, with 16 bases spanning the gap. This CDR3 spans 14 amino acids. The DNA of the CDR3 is TGCAGCGTTCTAGGGGGGAGTGTTGCAGATACGCAGTATTTT. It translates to CSVLGGSVADTQYF.

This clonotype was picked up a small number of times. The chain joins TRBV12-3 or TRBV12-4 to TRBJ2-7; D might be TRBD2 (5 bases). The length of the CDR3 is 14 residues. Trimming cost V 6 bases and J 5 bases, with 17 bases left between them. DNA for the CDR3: TGTGCCAGCAGCTCCGGAGGTGTCTGGGACGAGCAGTACTTC. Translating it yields CASSSGGVWDEQYF.

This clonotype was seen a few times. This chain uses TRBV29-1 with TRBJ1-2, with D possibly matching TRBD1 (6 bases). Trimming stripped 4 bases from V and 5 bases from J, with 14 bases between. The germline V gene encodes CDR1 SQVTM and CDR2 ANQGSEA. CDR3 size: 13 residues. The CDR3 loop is CSVARGSTYGYTF. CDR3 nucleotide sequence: TGCAGCGTTGCGAGGGGGAGTACTTATGGCTACACCTTC.

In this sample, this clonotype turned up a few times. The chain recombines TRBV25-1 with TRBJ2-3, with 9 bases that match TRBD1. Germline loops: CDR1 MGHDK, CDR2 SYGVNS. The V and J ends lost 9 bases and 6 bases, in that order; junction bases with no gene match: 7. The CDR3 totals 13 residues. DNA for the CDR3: TGTGCCAGTCGACAGGGGGGAAGGGATACGCAGTATTTT. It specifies CASRQGGRDTQYF.

The CDR3 DNA reads TGCGCCAGCAGCTTCAGGGTCGAATACGAGCAGTACTTC. This sequence encodes CASSFRVEYEQYF. The rearrangement links TRBV5-1 to TRBJ2-7, with a possible D match to TRBD1 (5 bases). V lost 2 bases and J lost 4, with 10 bases in between. CDR1 is SGHRS, CDR2 YFSETQ, per germline. The CDR3 runs 13 residues. Combining the CDR3 with reference TRBV5-1 and TRBJ2-7 gives the whole variable domain KAGVTQTPRYLIKTRGQQVTLSCSPISGHRSVSWYQQTPGQGLQFLFEYFSETQRNKGNFPGRFSGRQFSNSRSEMNVSTLELGDSALYLCASSFRVEYEQYFGPGTRLTVT.

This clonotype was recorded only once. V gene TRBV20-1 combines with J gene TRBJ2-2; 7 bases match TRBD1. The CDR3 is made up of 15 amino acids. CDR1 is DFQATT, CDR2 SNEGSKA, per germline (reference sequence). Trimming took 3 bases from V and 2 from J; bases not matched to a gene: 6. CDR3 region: CSASFGQVNTGELFF. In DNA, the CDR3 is TGCAGTGCTAGCTTCGGACAGGTCAACACCGGGGAGCTGTTTTTT.

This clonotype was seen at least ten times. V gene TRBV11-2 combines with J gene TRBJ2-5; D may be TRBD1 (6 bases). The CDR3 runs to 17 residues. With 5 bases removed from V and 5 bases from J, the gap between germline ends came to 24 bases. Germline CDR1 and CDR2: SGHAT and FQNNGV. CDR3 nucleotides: TGTGCCAGCAGCCCAAGGGGGTGGGAGAGGGGGTCGGAGACCCAGTACTTC. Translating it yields CASSPRGWERGSETQYF.

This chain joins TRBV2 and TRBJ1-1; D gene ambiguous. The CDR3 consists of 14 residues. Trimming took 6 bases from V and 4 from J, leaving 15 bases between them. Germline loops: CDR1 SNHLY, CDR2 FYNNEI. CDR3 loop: CASSRREVGTEAFF. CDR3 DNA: TGTGCCAGCAGCAGAAGGGAGGTAGGCACTGAAGCTTTCTTT.

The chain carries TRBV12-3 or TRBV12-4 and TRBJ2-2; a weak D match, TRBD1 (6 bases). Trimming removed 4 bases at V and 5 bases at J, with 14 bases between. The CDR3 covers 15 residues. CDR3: CASSSPTGGTGELFF. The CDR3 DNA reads TGTGCCAGCAGTTCCCCGACAGGAGGTACCGGGGAGCTGTTTTTT.

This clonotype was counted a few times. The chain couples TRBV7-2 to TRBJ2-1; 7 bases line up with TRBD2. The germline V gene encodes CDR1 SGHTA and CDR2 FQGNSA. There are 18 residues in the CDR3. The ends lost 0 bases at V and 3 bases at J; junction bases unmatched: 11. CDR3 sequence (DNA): TGTGCCAGCAGCTTAGCGCTTAGGGCTAGCGGAGACTACAATGAGCAGTTCTTC. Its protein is CASSLALRASGDYNEQFF.

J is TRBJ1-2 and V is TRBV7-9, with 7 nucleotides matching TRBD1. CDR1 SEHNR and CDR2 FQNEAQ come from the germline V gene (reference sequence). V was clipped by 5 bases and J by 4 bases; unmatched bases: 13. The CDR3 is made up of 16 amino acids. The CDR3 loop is CASSATQSRQGYGYTF. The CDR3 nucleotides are TGTGCCAGCAGCGCTACCCAATCCCGACAGGGCTATGGCTACACCTTC.